This is a list of T cell receptor beta chains from one sample in a study of cytomegalovirus exposure and HLA in healthy donors. The protocol was immunoSEQ multiplex PCR, while the TCRdb copy is restricted to in-frame clones and leaves out a portion. The table has roughly 120,000 clones, approximately 75% seen once. Sequenced sample: PBMCs. These receptors all come from a man aged 50-59 years in good health and CMV-seropositive. CDR3s include the opening cysteine and the closing phenylalanine or tryptophan. The D gene is left open where the match is weak. Some rows have no size entry. The others give once, few or many, or a class for an expanded clone.

clone size	V gene	J gene	D gene	CDR3 DNA	CDR3 protein
-	TRBV5-1	TRBJ2-7	TRBD1	TGCGCCAGCAGCCTCGGGCAGGGGGAGTACGAGCAGTACTTC	CASSLGQGEYEQYF
few	TRBV6-5	TRBJ2-2	-	TGTGCCAGCAGTTACTACCCCCAGGGAATCGGGGAGCTGTTTTTT	CASSYYPQGIGELFF
-	TRBV7-9	TRBJ2-3	TRBD2	TGTGCCAGCAGCCCCCAACTAGCGGGAGCTGCAGATACGCAGTATTTT	CASSPQLAGAADTQYF
many	TRBV4-3	TRBJ2-7	-	TGCGCCAGCAGCCAAGAAGAGGGCGGGCCGCAGTACTTC	CASSQEEGGPQYF
-	TRBV11-2	TRBJ2-2	-	TGTGCCAGCAGCTTTCGGGCCGGGGAGCTGTTTTTT	CASSFRAGELFF
-	TRBV9	TRBJ2-1	-	TGTGCCAGCAGCGTAGGAGGCGGAGTAGGTAGGAATGAGCAGTTCTTC	CASSVGGGVGRNEQFF
-	TRBV27	TRBJ2-7	-	TGTGCCAGCAGGGAGGGCCTTACCTACGAGCAGTACTTC	CASREGLTYEQYF
-	TRBV7-6	TRBJ2-5	TRBD2	TGTGCCAGCAGCTTAATCGCGGGGGGTGGAGAGACCCAGTACTTC	CASSLIAGGGETQYF
once	TRBV6-1	TRBJ2-7	TRBD1	TGTGCCAGCAGTGTCCTGGACAGGGGCTACGAGCAGTACTTC	CASSVLDRGYEQYF
-	TRBV4-2	TRBJ2-7	-	TGTGCCAGCAGCCGTAACTCCTACGAGCAGTACTTC	CASSRNSYEQYF
once	TRBV7-2	TRBJ1-1	TRBD1	TGTGCCAGCAGCTTAATCGACCAGGGGGCTGAAGCTTTCTTT	CASSLIDQGAEAFF
-	TRBV7-9	TRBJ1-1	TRBD1	TGTGCCAGCAGCTTAGTACAGGGGAGCACTGAAGCTTTCTTT	CASSLVQGSTEAFF
-	TRBV27	TRBJ2-5	-	TGTGCCAGCAGTTTAGATTACAGGGATGAGACCCAGTACTTC	CASSLDYRDETQYF
few	TRBV7-2	TRBJ1-2	-	TGTGCCAGCAGCCTGACGAACAGGGCCACGACCGCTAACTATGGCTACACCTTC	CASSLTNRATTANYGYTF
-	TRBV6-6	TRBJ2-1	-	TGTGCCAGCAGCCTTAGCTCCTACAATGAGCAGTTCTTC	CASSLSSYNEQFF
few	TRBV7-2	TRBJ1-6	-	TGTGCCAGCAGCCGGCGCGGGGATTCACCCCTCCACTTT	CASSRRGDSPLHF
-	TRBV15	TRBJ1-2	TRBD1	TGTGCCACCAGCATTACCAGTCGACGACAGGGCCGATTCTATGGCTACACCTTC	CATSITSRRQGRFYGYTF
-	TRBV5-1	TRBJ2-5	-	TGCGCCAGCAGCTTGGTCGCGCAGGGGGAGACCCAGTACTTC	CASSLVAQGETQYF
-	TRBV7-3	TRBJ1-1	-	TGTGCCAGCAGCTTAGGCCATGCGAACACTGAAGCTTTCTTT	CASSLGHANTEAFF
-	TRBV5-4	TRBJ1-2	-	TGTGCCAGCAGCTTAGCAGGGATAAACTATGGCTACACCTTC	CASSLAGINYGYTF
-	TRBV4-3	TRBJ2-4	TRBD2	TGCGCCAGCAGCCAAGATAACACGTTTGGTGGGCGGGAGGACAGCTTC	CASSQDNTFGGREDSF
-	TRBV2	TRBJ1-1	TRBD1	TGTGCCAGCGTGATAGTGGGACAGGGAGCTGTAGAAGCTTTCTTT	CASVIVGQGAVEAFF
few	TRBV28	TRBJ1-3	TRBD1	TGTGCCAGCAAACTCGGGACAGCTTTCTCTGGAAACACCATATATTTT	CASKLGTAFSGNTIYF
once	TRBV9	TRBJ1-5	-	TGTGCCAGCAGCGTTGGGGGGACTAGCAATCAGCCCCAGCATTTT	CASSVGGTSNQPQHF
few	TRBV21-1	TRBJ2-1	-	TGTGCCAGCAGCGGGGAGGCGGGACTAGCGAGCAATGAGCAGTTCTTC	CASSGEAGLASNEQFF
-	TRBV18	TRBJ1-5	-	TGTGCCAGCTCACCAGACAGGAATCAGCCCCAGCATTTT	CASSPDRNQPQHF
-	TRBV30	TRBJ1-5	TRBD1	TGTGCCTGGAGTGTACAGGGGTATCAGCCCCAGCATTTT	CAWSVQGYQPQHF
-	TRBV6-1	TRBJ1-5	TRBD1	TGTGCCAGCAGCGAGACAGGGTATCAGCCCCAGCATTTT	CASSETGYQPQHF
once	TRBV11-2	TRBJ2-7	TRBD1	TGTGCCAGCCAGAGGAGCAGGGGGCTGTTTGGGCAGTACTTC	CASQRSRGLFGQYF
-	TRBV6-1	TRBJ1-2	TRBD1	TGTGCCAGCAGTGACCTAAAACAGGGGGACCGTGGCTACACCTTC	CASSDLKQGDRGYTF
-	TRBV29-1	TRBJ2-7	TRBD1	TGCAGCGCCTCCGGGACAGGGGTAGGCGAGCAGTACTTC	CSASGTGVGEQYF
-	TRBV2	TRBJ2-7	-	TGTGCCAGCTCTGGGCAGACGACCTCCTACGAGCAGTACTTC	CASSGQTTSYEQYF
few	TRBV7-9	TRBJ2-7	-	TGTGCCAGCAGCTTGCCGGGAAGCTCCTACGAGCAGTACTTC	CASSLPGSSYEQYF
-	TRBV9	TRBJ1-1	TRBD1	TGTGCCAGCAGCCCCCGGGACAGGGATTGGACTGAAGCTTTCTTT	CASSPRDRDWTEAFF
-	TRBV18	TRBJ1-5	-	TGTGCCAGCTCACTCAACAGGGATCAGCCCCAGCATTTT	CASSLNRDQPQHF
-	TRBV2	TRBJ1-5	TRBD1	TGTGCCAGTACTACAGGGGAAAGCAATCAGCCCCAGCATTTT	CASTTGESNQPQHF
-	TRBV2	TRBJ2-2	-	TGTGCCAGCAGTGACGCGGGACTTATAACGGGGACCGGGGAGCTGTTTTTT	CASSDAGLITGTGELFF
-	TRBV5-1	TRBJ2-2	TRBD2	TGCGCCAGCAGCTTGAGTCCCGGGGAGGGCACCGGGGAGCTGTTTTTT	CASSLSPGEGTGELFF
few	TRBV28	TRBJ1-1	-	TGTGCCAGCATCATTGGCCGGGGTAACACTGAAGCTTTCTTT	CASIIGRGNTEAFF
-	TRBV29-1	TRBJ2-3	-	TGCAGCGTTGAAGCACTAAGCACAGATACGCAGTATTTT	CSVEALSTDTQYF
-	TRBV6-5	TRBJ1-1	-	TGTGCCAGCAGTTACTCGAGTAACACTGAAGCTTTCTTT	CASSYSSNTEAFF
few	TRBV9	TRBJ1-1	-	TGTGCCAGCAGCGCTCTAGGGGGGGGAGGTCGCGCTGAAGCTTTCTTT	CASSALGGGGRAEAFF
-	TRBV5-5	TRBJ1-5	-	TGTGCCAGCAGCCCCTCTGACCGGGGTGCTTCTCAGCCCCAGCATTTT	CASSPSDRGASQPQHF
-	TRBV30	TRBJ1-6	-	TGTGCCTGGACGCATGGGCAAGGATCACCCCTCCACTTT	CAWTHGQGSPLHF
-	TRBV7-6	TRBJ2-5	-	TGTGCCAGCAGCTTAGGGAGCGGTCCGGGGTACTTC	CASSLGSGPGYF